The rows below give T cell receptor beta chains drawn from one sample of a study of blood T cell repertoires in COVID-19. Clones were sequenced by immunoSEQ multiplex PCR, and TCRdb holds only the in-frame ones, with some missing. Of around 28,000 clones listed, approximately 89% were seen once; the top ten hold about 45%. Sequenced input: peripheral blood. These receptor sequences come from a human donor with acute or convalescent COVID-19. The donor label of this sample is uncertain. The CDR3 runs from the conserved cysteine through the conserved F or W. The order of the fields is clone size, D gene, V gene, CDR3 protein. D genes are given only for firm matches. The size of a clone is reported for some rows only, either as once, few or many, or as a class for expanded clones.

clone_size: .; d_call: TRBD2; v_call: TRBV5-1; cdr3_aa: CASSFLAGPSTDTQYF
clone_size: .; d_call: .; v_call: TRBV15; cdr3_aa: CATSRTTTTNEKLFF
clone_size: .; d_call: .; v_call: TRBV19; cdr3_aa: CASSIARASGELFF
clone_size: .; d_call: .; v_call: TRBV20-1; cdr3_aa: CSASRGRETQYF
clone_size: .; d_call: TRBD2; v_call: TRBV11-3; cdr3_aa: CASSPGLPTDTQYF
clone_size: .; d_call: TRBD1; v_call: TRBV2; cdr3_aa: CASSDLGQAPEAFF
clone_size: .; d_call: .; v_call: TRBV24-1; cdr3_aa: CATSDPYNQPQHF
clone_size: .; d_call: TRBD1; v_call: TRBV30; cdr3_aa: CAWSAGQGLFARNSGNTIYF
clone_size: once; d_call: TRBD2; v_call: TRBV9; cdr3_aa: CASSVLAGNNEQFF
clone_size: .; d_call: TRBD1; v_call: TRBV18; cdr3_aa: CASSEYRGNTEAFF
clone_size: .; d_call: .; v_call: TRBV7-9; cdr3_aa: CASSLTGAGASYEQYF
clone_size: .; d_call: TRBD1; v_call: TRBV12-5; cdr3_aa: CASGLGRQGIFNYGYTF
clone_size: .; d_call: .; v_call: TRBV6-5; cdr3_aa: CASSYERQAYNSPLHF
clone_size: .; d_call: TRBD1; v_call: TRBV29-1; cdr3_aa: CSVLPGGRNTEAFF
clone_size: .; d_call: TRBD1; v_call: TRBV19; cdr3_aa: CASSVTGTSQETQYF
clone_size: .; d_call: .; v_call: TRBV15; cdr3_aa: CATSREAGRLAGYTF
clone_size: .; d_call: TRBD1; v_call: TRBV7-8; cdr3_aa: CASSVWGQGALQPQHF
clone_size: .; d_call: TRBD2; v_call: TRBV19; cdr3_aa: CASSVVAGASTGELFF
clone_size: .; d_call: TRBD2; v_call: TRBV19; cdr3_aa: CASSIVGLGPLTPYNEQFF
clone_size: .; d_call: .; v_call: TRBV19; cdr3_aa: CASSIGRDINQPQHF
clone_size: few; d_call: .; v_call: TRBV3-1/TRBV3-2; cdr3_aa: CASSLGDAREQFF
clone_size: .; d_call: .; v_call: TRBV13; cdr3_aa: CASSLKQGVAQYF
clone_size: .; d_call: TRBD1; v_call: TRBV5-5; cdr3_aa: CASSPGDRVGNQPQHF
clone_size: .; d_call: .; v_call: TRBV30; cdr3_aa: CAWSGAGISGNTIYF